Here is one T cell receptor beta chain with its context. As yet, its antigen is unknown. V gave up 3 bases and J gave up 4 bases, with 11 bases separating them. The CDR3 has 14 residues. The germline gives CDR1 SEHNR, CDR2 FQNEAQ (reference sequence). The table came from immunoSEQ multiplex PCR; TCRdb's copy has only in-frame clones and leaves some out. The data hold about 84,000 clones, with approximately 85% observed a single time. The sample is drawn from a study of T cell responses to AZD1222 COVID-19 vaccine. Study findings and constraints: Repertoire sampling was restricted to post-peak T cell response timepoints. Baseline seropositivity characterized only 5 or 6 AZD1222 recipients. The sample set comprised mostly white British donors with more females, and clonal diversity was possibly underestimated.

The TCR sequence derives from an adult who received the AZD1222 COVID-19 vaccine. The chain recombines TRBV7-9 with TRBJ2-3; D is unresolved. Sequencing was performed on peripheral blood, taken 28 days after the second AZD1222 dose. For the CDR3, the DNA is TGTGCCAGCAGCTTCTCCAGGCTGGCAGATACGCAGTATTTT. This encodes CASSFSRLADTQYF.